Below, 21 T cell receptor beta chains from the same sample are listed, as sequenced in a study of OX40 agonist ivuxolimab in advanced cancers. TCRdb's table, derived via immunoSEQ multiplex PCR, lists solely in-frame clones and lacks some. The sample lists 80,000 or so clones; about 93% were seen once. The source material was CD4+ or CD8+ T cells sorted from blood, sampled in a trial of the OX40 agonist ivuxolimab. The receptors stem from an adult with an advanced solid tumor such as melanoma, head and neck, liver or kidney cancer.

V and J are TRBV5-1 and TRBJ2-5, with 9 bases aligning to TRBD2. There are 15 residues in the CDR3. Germline CDR1 reads SGHRS; CDR2 reads YFSETQ. V trimming: 3 bases; J trimming: 6 bases; junction bases outside the gene matches: 9. CDR3 DNA: TGCGCCAGCAGCTCGGATAGCGGGAGTCCTCAGACCCAGTACTTC. Protein: CASSSDSGSPQTQYF.

This clone showed up just once. V and J are TRBV4-2 and TRBJ2-2, with D possibly matching TRBD2 (6 bases). The CDR3 is 20 residues long. The V end lost 0 bases, the J end lost 2 bases, and 22 bases lay between the germline ends. Germline loops: CDR1 LGHNA, CDR2 YNFKEQ. The CDR3 sequence: CASSQEDSSGYTANTGELFF. In DNA form, the CDR3 reads TGTGCCAGCAGCCAAGAGGATAGTAGCGGCTATACCGCCAACACCGGGGAGCTGTTTTTT.

The gene calls are TRBV5-1 and TRBJ2-1; D gene ambiguous. V dropped 3 bases and J dropped 4 bases, with 14 bases sitting between them. Germline V gene sequence: CDR1 SGHRS, CDR2 YFSETQ. The CDR3 runs 15 residues. Written as DNA, the CDR3 is TGCGCCAGCAGCTCGGCGAGGAATCAGTACAATGAGCAGTTCTTC. Translated, it gives CASSSARNQYNEQFF.

The chain carries TRBV27 and TRBJ2-5, with TRBD1 matching over 7 bases. This CDR3 spans 15 amino acids. Losses at the gene ends were 8 bases for V and 0 bases for J; bases not matched to a gene: 9. Germline assignment: CDR1 MNHEY and CDR2 SMNVEV (reference sequence). The DNA of the CDR3 is TGTGCCAGCTCCGCCGACAGGGCCGACCAAGAGACCCAGTACTTC. This gives the protein CASSADRADQETQYF.

This chain joins TRBV7-2 and TRBJ2-5; 11 bases fit TRBD2. V shed 0 bases and J 3 bases; nucleotides not matched to a gene: 0. The CDR3 loop spans 15 amino acids. CDR1 and CDR2 from the germline V gene are SGHTA and FQGNSA. The CDR3: CASSLAGLAEETQYF. The DNA for the CDR3 is TGTGCCAGCAGCTTAGCGGGACTAGCGGAAGAGACCCAGTACTTC. The variable domain in full, completed from reference TRBV7-2 and TRBJ2-5, reads GAGVSQSPSNKVTEKGKDVELRCDPISGHTALYWYRQSLGQGLEFLIYFQGNSAPDKSGLPSDRFSAERTGGSVSTLTIQRTQQEDSAVYLCASSLAGLAEETQYFGPGTRLLVL.

The chain has TRBV27 and TRBJ1-5; 11 nucleotides line up with TRBD1. Germline V gene sequence: CDR1 MNHEY, CDR2 SMNVEV (reference sequence). After removal of 8 bases from V and 3 bases from J, the junction contained 3 bases not matched to a gene. The length of the CDR3 is 14 residues. The CDR3 loop is CASRDRGVNQPQHF. The CDR3 region has the DNA TGTGCCAGCCGGGACAGGGGGGTCAATCAGCCCCAGCATTTT.

This chain joins TRBV7-9 and TRBJ1-2; 7 bases align to TRBD1. The V gene end was trimmed by 5 bases and the J gene end by 3 bases; junction bases not matched to a gene: 6. Germline V gene sequence: CDR1 SEHNR, CDR2 FQNEAQ (reference sequence). The CDR3 is 14 residues long. Here the CDR3 reads CASSPQGQDYGYTF. The CDR3 bases are TGTGCCAGCAGCCCCCAAGGACAGGACTATGGCTACACCTTC.

The chain links TRBV19 to TRBJ2-4; D gene uncertain. The CDR3 consists of 16 residues. V lost 2 bases, J lost 0 bases, and 11 bases lay in between. The germline V gene encodes CDR1 LNHDA and CDR2 SQIVND (reference sequence). In nucleotides, the CDR3 is TGTGCCAGTAGTATAACAAGAAATCTAGCCAAAAACATTCAGTACTTC. Its protein is CASSITRNLAKNIQYF.

The V and J genes are TRBV14 and TRBJ2-7, with D hard to call. Trimming pared 0 bases from V and 3 bases from J, leaving 3 bases between. Germline CDR1 is SGHDN and CDR2 is FVKESK. The CDR3 extends over 12 amino acids. Here the CDR3 reads CASSQEVYEQYF. For the CDR3, the DNA is TGTGCCAGCAGCCAAGAAGTCTACGAGCAGTACTTC.

The J gene is TRBJ2-7, the V gene TRBV25-1; D possibly corresponds to TRBD1 (5 bases). The CDR3 totals 14 residues. Germline-derived CDR1 and CDR2 are MGHDK and SYGVNS. V lost 3 bases and J 5 bases, leaving 14 bases between the germline ends. CDR3 DNA sequence: TGTGCCAGCAGTGACCAACAGGCTTTCCACGAGCAGTACTTC. This encodes CASSDQQAFHEQYF.

The chain recombines TRBV19 with TRBJ2-2, with 9 bases matching TRBD1. Germline V gives CDR1 LNHDA, CDR2 SQIVND (reference sequence). The CDR3 consists of 17 residues. Trimming cost V 6 bases and J 1 base; bases outside gene matches: 9. The CDR3 is CASRVSQGAENTGELFF. The CDR3 region has the DNA TGTGCCAGTAGGGTATCACAGGGGGCTGAGAACACCGGGGAGCTGTTTTTT.

The V and J genes are TRBV4-1 and TRBJ1-4; D is unresolved. This CDR3 is built from 18 residues. V lost 1 base and J 1 base, leaving 16 bases between the germline ends. Germline V gene data show CDR1 as MGHRA and CDR2 as YSYEKL. The CDR3 sequence: CASSQGSSVMGTNEKLFF. The CDR3 DNA follows: TGCGCCAGCAGCCAAGGGTCTTCGGTAATGGGAACTAATGAAAAACTGTTTTTT.

This chain connects TRBV30 to TRBJ2-6, with TRBD2 identical over 8 bases. The V gene end was trimmed by 2 bases and the J gene end by 2 bases; junction bases not matched to a gene: 8. This CDR3 contains 17 residues. Germline V gene lookup returns CDR1 GTSNPN and CDR2 SVGIG (reference sequence). DNA of the CDR3: TGTGCCTGGAGTCTAGGTAGCGGGATACCTGGGGCCAACGTCCTGACTTTC. It translates to CAWSLGSGIPGANVLTF.

This chain uses TRBV19 with TRBJ2-5; maybe TRBD1 (7 bases). V lost 3 bases to trimming and J lost 9 bases, with 17 bases between them. The CDR3 has 14 residues. Germline V gene sequence: CDR1 LNHDA, CDR2 SQIVND (reference sequence). The CDR3 sequence: CASSIRTGGLSQYF. The CDR3 nucleotides read TGTGCCAGTAGTATTAGGACAGGAGGGCTGTCCCAGTACTTC.

The sample holds one count of this clone. This chain links TRBV7-6 with TRBJ2-1; D unclear. This CDR3 comprises 16 residues. CDR1 and CDR2 from the germline V gene are SGHVS and FNYEAQ. Trimming removed 2 bases at V and 2 bases at J, with 13 bases between. CDR3 amino acids: CASSLSGPFPYNEQFF. DNA for the CDR3: TGTGCCAGCAGCTTATCTGGGCCATTCCCCTACAATGAGCAGTTCTTC.

The chain carries TRBV11-1 and TRBJ2-3; TRBD2 aligns across 10 bases. This CDR3 spans 16 amino acids. Germline loops: CDR1 SGHAT, CDR2 FQDESV (reference sequence). V shed 1 base, J shed 2 bases, and the junction held 3 bases outside the gene matches. The chain's CDR3 is CASSLGSGGLTDTQYF. CDR3 coding DNA: TGTGCCAGCAGCTTAGGTAGCGGGGGGCTCACAGATACGCAGTATTTT.

A few counts support this clone. The chain couples TRBV28 to TRBJ1-3; perhaps TRBD1 as D (5 bases). With 6 bases removed from V and 4 bases from J, the gap between germline ends came to 13 bases. This CDR3 region has 14 residues. CDR1 MDHEN and CDR2 SYDVKM come from the germline V gene. CDR3 protein: CASSLRNRGNTIYF. CDR3 bases: TGTGCCAGCAGCCTAAGGAACAGGGGAAACACCATATATTTT.

The CDR3 reads CASSRRDRPSTDTQYF. CDR3 in DNA: TGTGCCAGCTCACGGCGGGACAGGCCAAGCACAGATACGCAGTATTTT. The genes are TRBV18 and TRBJ2-3, with TRBD1 identical over 8 bases. Germline trimming cut 4 bases from V and 0 bases from J; bases unmatched to any gene: 6. This CDR3 region has 16 residues. Germline V gives CDR1 KGHSH, CDR2 LQKENI.

V is TRBV7-9 and J is TRBJ2-7; perhaps TRBD1 as D (6 bases). The CDR3 is 12 amino acids. Trimming cost V 3 bases and J 6 bases, with 9 bases left between them. Per the germline V gene, CDR1 is SEHNR and CDR2 is FQNEAQ (reference sequence). The CDR3 region is CASSFQGSEQYF. The CDR3 DNA reads as TGTGCCAGCAGCTTCCAGGGGTCCGAGCAGTACTTC.

The chain couples TRBV5-3 to TRBJ1-2; D is uncertain. TRBV5-3 qualifies as an ORF whose function is uncertain. V was cut by 10 bases and J by 4 bases, with 14 bases left in between. CDR3 length equals 12 residues. The CDR3 DNA sequence: TGTGCCTCAGAATCACGGTCCTATGGCTACACCTTC. It specifies CASESRSYGYTF.

This chain links TRBV7-2 with TRBJ2-1; 8 bases are shared with TRBD2. V lost 5 bases and J lost 0; bases outside the gene matches: 6. There are 16 residues in the CDR3. The V gene's germline CDR1 is SGHTA and CDR2 FQGNSA. CDR3 in DNA: TGTGCCAGCAGCACCAGCGGGACTAGCTCCTACAATGAGCAGTTCTTC. Translating it yields CASSTSGTSSYNEQFF.